The 17 T cell receptor beta chains below come from one sample, sequenced in a study of cytomegalovirus exposure and HLA in healthy donors. The PCR made use of 60 Vbeta and 13 Jbeta primers. Repertoires were generated with immunoSEQ multiplex PCR, while TCRdb's copy carries only in-frame clones and drops some. Of around 180,000 clones listed, around 79% are singletons. The sample taken for sequencing was PBMCs. The receptor source for this set is a woman between 45 and 65 years old in good health and CMV-seronegative.

The J gene is TRBJ2-1, the V gene TRBV4-2; 11 nucleotides agree with TRBD2. V shed 0 bases, J shed 10 bases, and the junction held 8 bases outside the gene matches. Germline lookup yields CDR1 LGHNA and CDR2 YNFKEQ. The CDR3 is 16 residues long. In DNA form, the CDR3 reads TGTGCCAGCAGCCAAGAGAAGACTAGCGGGACCCGGGAGCAGTTCTTC. It translates to CASSQEKTSGTREQFF.

The chain uses TRBV9 and TRBJ1-1; tentative D call: TRBD1 (5 bases). Trimming shortened V by 0 bases and J by 1 base, and 10 bases separated the two germline ends. CDR3 size: 15 residues. CDR1 and CDR2 (germline): SGDLS, YYNGEE. CDR3 DNA: TGTGCCAGCAGCGTAGTAGGGGAAACGAACACTGAAGCTTTCTTT. This sequence encodes CASSVVGETNTEAFF.

The chain carries TRBV6-1 and TRBJ2-4, with TRBD2 identical over 9 bases. The CDR3 length is 13 residues. Germline V gene data show CDR1 as MNHNS and CDR2 as SASEGT. V gave up 5 bases and J gave up 8 bases; unmatched junction bases: 4. CDR3 nucleotide sequence: TGTGCCAGCAGTCGTAGCGGGAGTGACATTCAGTACTTC. Translating gives CASSRSGSDIQYF.

The chain is built from TRBV6-1 and TRBJ1-1, with D possibly TRBD1 on 6 matching bases. The CDR3 has 12 residues. CDR1 is MNHNS and CDR2 is SASEGT in the germline V gene. The V end was cut by 6 bases, the J end by 9 bases, with 14 bases between. CDR3 DNA sequence: TGTGCCAGCAGCCAAACAGGGTACAAAGCTTTCTTT. Translated: CASSQTGYKAFF.

The chain couples TRBV27 to TRBJ1-1; 7 bases are shared with TRBD1. Germline assignment: CDR1 MNHEY and CDR2 SMNVEV (reference sequence). The CDR3 runs 15 residues. The ends lost 7 bases at V and 4 bases at J; junction bases unmatched: 12. As DNA, the CDR3 is TGTGCCAGCAACAGGGGCCCCTTCCGGGGCACTGAAGCTTTCTTT. Amino acids: CASNRGPFRGTEAFF.

The J gene is TRBJ1-1, the V gene TRBV18, with D hard to call. This CDR3 has 12 residues. The germline V gene encodes CDR1 KGHSH and CDR2 LQKENI. The ends were cut back, 8 bases at V and 5 bases at J, with 12 bases in the middle. Here the CDR3 DNA reads TGTGCCAGCGATTCAGGAAAAACTGAAGCTTTCTTT. Amino acid sequence: CASDSGKTEAFF.

V usage is TRBV18 and J usage is TRBJ1-4; no definite D call. CDR3 length: 14 residues. Germline-derived CDR1 and CDR2 are KGHSH and LQKENI. V lost 1 base, J lost 8 bases, and 11 bases lay in between. CDR3 nucleotide sequence: TGTGCCAGCTCACCACAGTTCCCGGTCGAAAAACTGTTTTTT. The encoded protein is CASSPQFPVEKLFF.

This clone came up a few times. Other DNA sequences within the sample encode an identical CDR3. The genes are TRBV5-1 and TRBJ1-5, with 8 bases identical to TRBD1. This CDR3 contains 14 residues. Germline CDR1 and CDR2: SGHRS and YFSETQ. Trimming cost V 4 bases and J 4 bases; bases outside gene matches: 4. The CDR3 region has the DNA TGCGCCAGCAGCCCCGGACAGGGTAATCAGCCCCAGCATTTT. It encodes CASSPGQGNQPQHF.

The count of this clone is one. The chain uses TRBV11-2 and TRBJ1-2; D might be TRBD1 (6 bases). This CDR3 is 15 amino acids long. Germline CDR1 is SGHAT and CDR2 is FQNNGV. The V end was cut by 3 bases, the J end by 2 bases, with 13 bases between. CDR3 in DNA: TGTGCCAGCAGCTTTTTACAGGGCCTCAACTATGGCTACACCTTC. It codes for CASSFLQGLNYGYTF. Supplemented by reference TRBV11-2 and TRBJ1-2, the full variable domain reads EAGVAQSPRYKIIEKRQSVAFWCNPISGHATLYWYQQILGQGPKLLIQFQNNGVVDDSQLPKDRFSAERLKGVDSTLKIQPAKLEDSAVYLCASSFLQGLNYGYTFGSGTRLTVV.

This clone was counted only a few times. V usage is TRBV4-3 and J usage is TRBJ1-2; D is ambiguous. The length of the CDR3 is 14 residues. The germline V gene encodes CDR1 LGHNA and CDR2 YSLEER. Trimming took off 3 bases at V and 7 bases at J, with 15 bases between the two ends. CDR3 sequence: CASSHGVGDGGYTF. For the CDR3, the DNA is TGCGCCAGCAGCCACGGTGTCGGGGATGGTGGCTACACCTTC.

This chain links TRBV4-1 with TRBJ1-2, with 8 bases aligning to TRBD1. The germline gives CDR1 MGHRA, CDR2 YSYEKL. The CDR3 is 14 residues long. Trimming took 0 bases from V and 7 from J; bases not matched to a gene: 4. DNA for the CDR3: TGCGCCAGCAGCCAAGATCGGACAGGGCGTGGCTACACCTTC. Amino acids: CASSQDRTGRGYTF.

As for this clone: This sample also contains other DNA sequences that code for the same CDR3. The CDR3 here is CASSLDRVQPQHF. The CDR3 DNA follows: TGTGCCAGCAGCTTGGACAGGGTACAGCCCCAGCATTTT. The V and J genes are TRBV7-2 and TRBJ1-5, with 8 bases matching TRBD1. J was trimmed by 7 bases and V by 3 bases; bases with no gene match: 2. CDR1 and CDR2 from the germline V gene are SGHTA and FQGNSA. The CDR3 is made up of 13 amino acids.

The rearrangement joins TRBV9 to TRBJ2-3; 8 bases are shared with TRBD2. CDR1 and CDR2 from the germline V gene are SGDLS and YYNGEE. V gave up 0 bases and J gave up 3 bases; unmatched junction bases: 6. This CDR3 contains 16 residues. CDR3 coding DNA: TGTGCCAGCAGCGTAGCAGCGGGGGAGGGGACAGATACGCAGTATTTT. Translated: CASSVAAGEGTDTQYF.

The chain uses TRBV19 and TRBJ2-6, with TRBD1 as a possible D gene (6 bases). This CDR3 contains 19 residues. Trimming stripped 5 bases from V and 0 bases from J, with 20 bases between. Per the germline V gene, CDR1 is LNHDA and CDR2 is SQIVND (reference sequence). Written as DNA, the CDR3 is TGTGCCAGTAGTTCTCCCCAGGGGCGAAGAAGCTCTGGGGCCAACGTCCTGACTTTC. Residues: CASSSPQGRRSSGANVLTF.

The chain uses TRBV2 and TRBJ2-1; a weak D match, TRBD2 (5 bases). Germline values: CDR1 SNHLY, CDR2 FYNNEI. The V end was cut by 4 bases, the J end by 2 bases, with 18 bases between. The CDR3 runs to 17 residues. The DNA for the CDR3 is TGTGCCAGCAGTGGAATAGTGTGGGCTAGCCCCTACAATGAGCAGTTCTTC. Translating gives CASSGIVWASPYNEQFF.

This clone was seen a handful of times. The rearrangement links TRBV5-1 to TRBJ2-5; TRBD2 might be the D (6 bases). V was trimmed by 3 bases and J by 3 bases, leaving 12 bases between them. Germline V gene data show CDR1 as SGHRS and CDR2 as YFSETQ. There are 14 residues in the CDR3. For the CDR3, the DNA is TGCGCCAGCAGCTCGACTAGAGCGAAAGAGACCCAGTACTTC. This encodes CASSSTRAKETQYF.

The table lists this clone with a few counts. The CDR3 sequence is CASSRAGVVEAFF. CDR3 nucleotide sequence: TGCGCCAGCAGCCGAGCAGGGGTTGTTGAAGCTTTCTTT. This chain connects TRBV4-1 to TRBJ1-1; perhaps TRBD1 as D (6 bases). V dropped 4 bases and J dropped 7 bases, with 13 bases sitting between them. This CDR3 comprises 13 residues. CDR1 and CDR2 from the germline V gene are MGHRA and YSYEKL.